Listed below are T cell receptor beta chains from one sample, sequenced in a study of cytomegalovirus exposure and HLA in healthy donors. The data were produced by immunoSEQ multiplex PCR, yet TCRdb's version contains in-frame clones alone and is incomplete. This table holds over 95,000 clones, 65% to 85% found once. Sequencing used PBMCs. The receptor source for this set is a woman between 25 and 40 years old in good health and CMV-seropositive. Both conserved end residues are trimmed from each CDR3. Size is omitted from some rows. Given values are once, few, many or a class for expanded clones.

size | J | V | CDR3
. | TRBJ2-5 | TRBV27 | ASSSTAQETQY
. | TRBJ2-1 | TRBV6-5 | ASSNGGSNEQF
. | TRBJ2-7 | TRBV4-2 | ASSQEGTSDRSYEQY
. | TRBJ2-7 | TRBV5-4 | ASSRGQELTYEQY
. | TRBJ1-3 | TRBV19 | ASSRDRGGNTIY
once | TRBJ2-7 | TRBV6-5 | ASSYSTGDWDEQY
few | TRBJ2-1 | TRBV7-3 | ASSLRLAGYNEQF
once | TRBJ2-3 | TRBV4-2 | ASSQEGDSSGLAETTDTQY
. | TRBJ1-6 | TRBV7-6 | ASSPSAEVRNNSPLH
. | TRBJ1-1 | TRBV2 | ASRIDRGNTEAF
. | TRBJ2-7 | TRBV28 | ASKGGQPREQY
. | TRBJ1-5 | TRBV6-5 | ASSQDRHQPQH
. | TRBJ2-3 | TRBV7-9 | ASSRWTGLTDTQY
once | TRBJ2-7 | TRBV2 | ARRNPSGTSYEQY
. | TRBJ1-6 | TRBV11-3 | ASSLEGYGQGNTLH
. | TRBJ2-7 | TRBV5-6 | ASSLGLADYEQY
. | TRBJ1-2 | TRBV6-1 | ASRSTGAGNYGYT
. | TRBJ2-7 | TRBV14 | ASSPTRHDEQY
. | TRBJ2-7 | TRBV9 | ASSVAGGQVYEQY
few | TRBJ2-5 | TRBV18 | ASSPQTSAQETQY
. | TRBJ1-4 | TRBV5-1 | ASSTSDSKRNEKLF
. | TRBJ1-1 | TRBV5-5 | ASHRTAGGAGIEAF
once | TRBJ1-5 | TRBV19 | ASLSVRTGDSNQPQH
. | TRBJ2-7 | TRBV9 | ASSVGLATYEQY
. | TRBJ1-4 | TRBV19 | ASSIAGPNEKLF
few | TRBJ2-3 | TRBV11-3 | ASSLEASTDTQY
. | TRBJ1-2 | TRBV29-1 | SVGWGDYGYT
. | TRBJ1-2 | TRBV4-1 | ASSQVGETYGYT
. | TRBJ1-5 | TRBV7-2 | ASSYSQGGSNQPQH
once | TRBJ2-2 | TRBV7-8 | ASSLAEGTGELF
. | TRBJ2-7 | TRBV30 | AWIARETYEQY
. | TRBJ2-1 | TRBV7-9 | ASSLGGLSNEQF
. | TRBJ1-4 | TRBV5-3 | ARSLGTGDEKLF
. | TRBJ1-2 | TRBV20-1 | SALTGGQT